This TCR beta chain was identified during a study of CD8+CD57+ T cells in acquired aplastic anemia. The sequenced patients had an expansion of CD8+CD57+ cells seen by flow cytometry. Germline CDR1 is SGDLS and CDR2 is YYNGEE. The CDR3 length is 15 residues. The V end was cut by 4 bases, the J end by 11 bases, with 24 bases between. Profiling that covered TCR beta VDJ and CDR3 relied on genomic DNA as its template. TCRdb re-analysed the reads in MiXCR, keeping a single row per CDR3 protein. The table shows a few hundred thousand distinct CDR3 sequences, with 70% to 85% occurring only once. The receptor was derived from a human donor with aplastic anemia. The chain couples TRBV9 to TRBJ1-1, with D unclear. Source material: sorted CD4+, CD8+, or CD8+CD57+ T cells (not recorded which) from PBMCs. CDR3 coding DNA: TGTGCCAGCAGCTTAGGTTCCGATACGCAGAATTTTGCTTTCTTT. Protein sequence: CASSLGSDTQNFAFF.